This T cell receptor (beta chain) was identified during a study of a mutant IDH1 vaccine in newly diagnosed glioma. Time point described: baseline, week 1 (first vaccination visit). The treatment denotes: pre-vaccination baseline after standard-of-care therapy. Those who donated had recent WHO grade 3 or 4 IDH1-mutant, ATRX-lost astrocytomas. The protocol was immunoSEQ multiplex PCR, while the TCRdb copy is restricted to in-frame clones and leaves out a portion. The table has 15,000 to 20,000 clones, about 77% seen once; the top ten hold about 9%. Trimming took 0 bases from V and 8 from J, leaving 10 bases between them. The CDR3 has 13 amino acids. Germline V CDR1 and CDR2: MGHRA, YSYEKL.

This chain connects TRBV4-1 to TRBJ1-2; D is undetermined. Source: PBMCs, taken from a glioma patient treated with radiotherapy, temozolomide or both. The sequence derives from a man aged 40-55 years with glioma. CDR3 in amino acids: CASSQEGRMGYTF. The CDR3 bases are TGCGCCAGCAGCCAAGAAGGGCGGATGGGCTACACCTTC.